This entry describes one T cell receptor beta chain. Its target is not known. The PCR was carried out with 60 Vbeta primers and 13 Jbeta primers. Using immunoSEQ multiplex PCR, the repertoire was profiled, and TCRdb retains in-frame clones only, with some absent. The data contain 90,000 to 130,000 clones, around 80% of them seen just once; the ten biggest clones take up roughly 6.2%. The CDR3 extends over 13 amino acids. Germline V CDR1 and CDR2: SEHNR, FQNEAQ (reference sequence). V lost 6 bases and J 2 bases, leaving 7 bases between the germline ends. The data were taken from a study of cytomegalovirus exposure and HLA in healthy donors. Study-wide points: Productive status was seen about 87% or about 30% of the time for most TCR beta V segments in an earlier analysis. With further analysis later on, most CMV-associated TCR beta chains appeared HLA-restricted. Exclusion applied to some V segments, including TRBV6-2 and TRBV6-3, as they were indistinguishable.

The receptor was isolated from a man aged 25-40 years in good health and CMV-seropositive. The chain has TRBV7-9 and TRBJ2-2, with D unclear. What was sequenced was PBMCs. In DNA, the CDR3 is TGTGCCAGCAGGAGGAGTAACACCGGGGAGCTGTTTTTT. This gives the protein CASRRSNTGELFF.